Listed below are T cell receptor beta chains from one sample, sequenced in a study of T cells of healthy individuals. MiXCR, applied by TCRdb to the 5' RACE reads, yields one record per CDR3 protein. The sample gives around 83,000 distinct CDR3 sequences, about 5.5% of which show up once; approximately 8% is in the top ten. These TCRs come from a female donor in good health. The CDR3 runs from the conserved cysteine through the conserved F or W. The order of the fields is clone size, D gene, V gene, J gene, CDR3 DNA, CDR3 protein. The D gene is left open where the match is weak. Part of the rows lack a size; the others show once, few, many or a class for expanded clones.

size: NA; D: NA; V: TRBV21-1; J: TRBJ2-7; DNA: TGTGCCAGCATTTCAGGGAGCTCCTACGAGCAGTACTTC; CDR3: CASISGSSYEQYF
size: NA; D: NA; V: TRBV28; J: TRBJ2-7; DNA: TGTGCCAGCAGTGCCTTTGGGACCCACGAGCAGTACTTC; CDR3: CASSAFGTHEQYF
size: few; D: TRBD2; V: TRBV6-6; J: TRBJ2-1; DNA: TGTGCCAGCAGTACAACTAGCGGTGAGCAGTTCTTC; CDR3: CASSTTSGEQFF
size: NA; D: NA; V: TRBV5-6; J: TRBJ2-7; DNA: TGTGCCAGCAGCTCCCGGACCGGGCGCTACGAGCAGTACTTC; CDR3: CASSSRTGRYEQYF
size: many; D: NA; V: TRBV20-1; J: TRBJ2-1; DNA: TGCAGTGCCGAACGAGGGCGCGGAGTAAGGAATGAGCAGTTCTTC; CDR3: CSAERGRGVRNEQFF
size: many; D: NA; V: TRBV7-2; J: TRBJ2-7; DNA: TGTGCCAGCAGCTTAGACGGGACGAGAAGATACGAGCAGTACTTC; CDR3: CASSLDGTRRYEQYF
size: few; D: NA; V: TRBV20-1; J: TRBJ2-7; DNA: TGCAGTGCTATCCCAGGGCAAGCGGATCGCTACGAGCAGTACTTC; CDR3: CSAIPGQADRYEQYF
size: NA; D: NA; V: TRBV6-6; J: TRBJ1-5; DNA: TGTGCCAGCAGTTACGAAGTCAGGGAAGTAATAAGCAATCAGCCCCAGCATTTT; CDR3: CASSYEVREVISNQPQHF
size: many; D: TRBD1; V: TRBV29-1; J: TRBJ1-2; DNA: TGCAGCGTTGCCCAGACAGGGAATGGCTACACCTTC; CDR3: CSVAQTGNGYTF
size: many; D: TRBD1; V: TRBV29-1; J: TRBJ2-1; DNA: TGCAGCGTGACAGGGGGTTACAATGAGCAGTTCTTC; CDR3: CSVTGGYNEQFF
size: many; D: TRBD1; V: TRBV9; J: TRBJ1-5; DNA: TGTGCCAGCAGCCAAGGACAGGATAGCAATCAGCCCCAGCATTTT; CDR3: CASSQGQDSNQPQHF
size: many; D: TRBD1; V: TRBV7-9; J: TRBJ2-2; DNA: TGTGCCAGCAGCTCCGTCGGGGCGACAGGGATCACCGGGGAGCTGTTTTTT; CDR3: CASSSVGATGITGELFF
size: many; D: NA; V: TRBV7-2; J: TRBJ2-4; DNA: TGTGCCAGCAGCTTAGGATCTGGTTCAAACATTCAGTACTTC; CDR3: CASSLGSGSNIQYF
size: few; D: NA; V: TRBV7-6; J: TRBJ1-1; DNA: TGTGCCAGCAGCTTAGCGAAAGGGGTTGAAGCTTTCTTT; CDR3: CASSLAKGVEAFF
size: few; D: TRBD1; V: TRBV12-3/TRBV12-4; J: TRBJ2-1; DNA: TGTGCCAGCAGCTCCACGACAGGGATCTTTGAGCAGTTCTTC; CDR3: CASSSTTGIFEQFF
size: many; D: NA; V: TRBV5-6; J: TRBJ1-1; DNA: TGTGCCAGCAGCTTGGTTTCAAGGAACACTGAAGCTTTCTTT; CDR3: CASSLVSRNTEAFF
size: many; D: NA; V: TRBV28; J: TRBJ1-5; DNA: TGTGCCAGCAGTTTGGGACACAATAGCAATCAGCCCCAGCATTTT; CDR3: CASSLGHNSNQPQHF
size: many; D: NA; V: TRBV18; J: TRBJ1-1; DNA: TGTGCCAGCTCCCCTTCTGGGCAGACTGAAGCTTTCTTT; CDR3: CASSPSGQTEAFF
size: few; D: NA; V: TRBV23-1; J: TRBJ2-3; DNA: TGCGCCAGCAGTCAATATGAGGGGCGCGGGACCCGAGATACGCAGTATTTT; CDR3: CASSQYEGRGTRDTQYF
size: NA; D: TRBD2; V: TRBV7-9; J: TRBJ2-1; DNA: TGTGCCAGCAGCTTCTTTAGCGGGAGGTCCTACAATGAGCAGTTCTTC; CDR3: CASSFFSGRSYNEQFF
size: many; D: NA; V: TRBV28; J: TRBJ2-7; DNA: TGTGCCAGCATCCCCTCGGCGGGAAGTAGCTACGAGCAGTACTTC; CDR3: CASIPSAGSSYEQYF
size: few; D: TRBD1; V: TRBV5-6; J: TRBJ1-1; DNA: TGTGCCAGCAGGGCGGACAGGAAAACTGAAGCTTTCTTT; CDR3: CASRADRKTEAFF